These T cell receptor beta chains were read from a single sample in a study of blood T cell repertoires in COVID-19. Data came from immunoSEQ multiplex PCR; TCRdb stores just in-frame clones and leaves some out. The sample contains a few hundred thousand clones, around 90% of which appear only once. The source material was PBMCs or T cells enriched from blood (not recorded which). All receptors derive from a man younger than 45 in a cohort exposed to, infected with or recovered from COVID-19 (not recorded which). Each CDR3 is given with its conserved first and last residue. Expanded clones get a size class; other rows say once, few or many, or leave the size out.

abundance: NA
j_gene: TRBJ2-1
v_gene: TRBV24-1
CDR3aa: CATSDRLGSYNEQFF

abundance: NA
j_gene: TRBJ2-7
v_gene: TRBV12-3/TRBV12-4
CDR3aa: CASSLKGGEQYF

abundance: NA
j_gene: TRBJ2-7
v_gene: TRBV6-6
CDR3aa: CASTAGVRAEQYF

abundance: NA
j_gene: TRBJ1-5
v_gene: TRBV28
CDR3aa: CASSLAGGWDPQHF

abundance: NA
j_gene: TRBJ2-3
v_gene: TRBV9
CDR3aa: CASSGAGGTDTQYF

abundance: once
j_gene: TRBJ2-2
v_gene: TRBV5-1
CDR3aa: CASTRRTGGNTGELFF

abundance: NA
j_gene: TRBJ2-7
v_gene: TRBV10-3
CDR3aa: CASLGDSSYEQYF

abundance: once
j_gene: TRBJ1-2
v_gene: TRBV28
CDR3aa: CASSLRTGGDGYTF

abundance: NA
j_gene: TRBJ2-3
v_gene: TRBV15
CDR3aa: CATSELAGTDTQYF

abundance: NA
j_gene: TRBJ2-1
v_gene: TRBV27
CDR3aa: CASSPPPGLAGDYEQFF

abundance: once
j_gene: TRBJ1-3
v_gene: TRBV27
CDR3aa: CASSPDRGAGNTIYF

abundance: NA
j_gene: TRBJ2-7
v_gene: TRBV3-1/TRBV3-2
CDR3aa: CASSQDRWLASMQYF

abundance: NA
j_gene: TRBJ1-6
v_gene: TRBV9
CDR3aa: CASSRGGSYNSPLHF

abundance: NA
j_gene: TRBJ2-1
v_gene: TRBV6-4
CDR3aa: CASSDPTGEINNEQFF

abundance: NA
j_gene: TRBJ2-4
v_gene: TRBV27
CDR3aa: CAVQGHKNIQYF

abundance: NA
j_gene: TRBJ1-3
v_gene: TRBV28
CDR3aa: CASSFPGQAGNTIYF

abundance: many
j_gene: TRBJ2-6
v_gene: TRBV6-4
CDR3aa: CASAGEGGSGANVLTF

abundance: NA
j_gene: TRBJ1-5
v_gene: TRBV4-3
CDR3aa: CASSQDWTGGLYSNQPQHF

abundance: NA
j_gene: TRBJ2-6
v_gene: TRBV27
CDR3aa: CASTRSGANVLTF

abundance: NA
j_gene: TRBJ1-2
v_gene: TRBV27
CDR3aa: CASSFWDSYGYTF

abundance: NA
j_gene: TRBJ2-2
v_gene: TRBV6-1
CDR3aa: CASSEVRGSQNTGELFF

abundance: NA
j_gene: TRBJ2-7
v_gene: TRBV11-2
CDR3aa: CASSRRLGAYEQYF

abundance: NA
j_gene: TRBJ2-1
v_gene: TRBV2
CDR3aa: CASGFDRVNEQFF

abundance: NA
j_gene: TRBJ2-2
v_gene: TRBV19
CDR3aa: CASSGLAGGPNTGELFF

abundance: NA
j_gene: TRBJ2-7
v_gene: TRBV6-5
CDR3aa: CASSRGQSSYEQYF